The rows below give T cell receptor beta chains drawn from one sample of a study of T-cell reconstitution after alpha-beta-depleted transplantation in children. TCRdb called the PCR reads again in MiXCR, with one record for every CDR3 protein. The top ten clones hold under 30% of a sample with hundreds of thousands of distinct CDR3 sequences, around 15% of them seen once. Material: PBMCs, mostly from graft donor cells, obtained 360 days after TCRalphabeta/CD19-depleted stem cell transplant. The origin of the receptors is a boy in the first two years of life who had a stem cell transplant for Wiskott-Aldrich syndrome, so the T cells may come from the graft donor. The CDR3 runs from the conserved cysteine through the conserved F or W. D genes are given only for firm matches. Not all rows give a size; the values are once, few, many and, for expanded clones, a class.

V gene,J gene,clone size,D gene,CDR3 protein,CDR3 DNA
TRBV2,TRBJ1-5,few,NA,CASSDWAANQPQHF,TGTGCCAGCAGTGATTGGGCAGCTAATCAGCCCCAGCATTTT
TRBV6-1,TRBJ2-7,many,NA,CASSPTIPAAATYEQYF,TGTGCCAGCAGTCCTACAATTCCCGCCGCCGCTACCTACGAGCAGTACTTC
TRBV5-1,TRBJ2-7,NA,NA,CASSLGRDLFYYEQYF,TGCGCCAGCAGCTTGGGCCGGGACTTATTCTACTACGAGCAGTACTTC
TRBV7-9,TRBJ2-3,NA,TRBD2,CASSLGELAEKDTQYF,TGTGCCAGCAGCTTGGGGGAACTAGCGGAAAAGGATACGCAGTATTTT
TRBV24-1,TRBJ2-1,NA,NA,CATSDLGENNEQFF,TGTGCCACCAGTGATTTAGGGGAGAACAATGAGCAGTTCTTC
TRBV15,TRBJ2-5,NA,NA,CATSRDDSQETQYF,TGTGCCACCAGCAGAGATGACAGCCAAGAGACCCAGTACTTC
TRBV11-2,TRBJ2-7,few,NA,CASSLAGHFSSYEQYF,TGTGCCAGCAGCTTAGCGGGACACTTCAGCTCCTACGAGCAGTACTTC
TRBV2,TRBJ2-5,NA,NA,CASRGLKVKTQYF,TGTGCCAGCAGGGGACTGAAAGTAAAGACCCAGTACTTC
TRBV28,TRBJ2-7,many,NA,CASSLLQSYEQYF,TGTGCCAGCAGTTTACTACAGTCCTACGAGCAGTACTTC
TRBV18,TRBJ2-3,NA,TRBD2,CASSHAGGLDTQYF,TGTGCCAGCTCACACGCGGGGGGCCTGGATACGCAGTATTTT
TRBV5-1,TRBJ2-1,few,TRBD1,CASSLGDSLSYNEQFF,TGCGCCAGCAGCTTGGGGGACAGTTTATCCTACAATGAGCAGTTCTTC
TRBV20-1,TRBJ1-6,NA,NA,CSARERRNSPLHF,TGCAGTGCTAGAGAGAGACGGAATTCACCCCTCCACTTT
TRBV4-1,TRBJ2-1,few,NA,CASSQESQFEQFF,TGCGCCAGCAGCCAAGAGTCCCAATTTGAGCAGTTCTTC
TRBV5-1,TRBJ2-7,once,NA,CASSHRDRNYEQYF,TGCGCCAGCAGCCACCGGGACCGTAACTACGAGCAGTACTTC
TRBV12-3/TRBV12-4,TRBJ1-1,few,NA,CASTLVGYGEAFF,TGTGCCAGCACCCTTGTAGGGTACGGTGAAGCTTTCTTT
TRBV20-1,TRBJ2-7,few,NA,CSARSDRRVYEQYF,TGCAGTGCTAGATCCGACAGGCGGGTCTACGAGCAGTACTTC
TRBV7-6,TRBJ2-1,once,NA,CASSLSRAPSYNEQFF,TGTGCCAGCAGCTTATCCAGGGCGCCCTCCTACAATGAGCAGTTCTTC
TRBV5-1,TRBJ2-7,few,TRBD2,CASSLVTSGPSYEQYF,TGCGCCAGCAGCTTGGTTACTAGCGGACCCTCCTACGAGCAGTACTTC
TRBV2,TRBJ1-1,NA,TRBD1,CASRPPRGRDTEAFF,TGTGCCAGCAGGCCCCCCAGGGGGCGCGACACTGAAGCTTTCTTT
TRBV7-9,TRBJ2-2,NA,NA,CASSLAVGLSTGELFF,TGTGCCAGCAGCTTAGCTGTGGGACTTTCCACCGGGGAGCTGTTTTTT
TRBV20-1,TRBJ2-1,NA,NA,CSAKSRNEQFF,TGCAGTGCAAAGAGCAGGAATGAGCAGTTCTTC
TRBV6-2/TRBV6-3,TRBJ2-1,few,TRBD1,CASSYSIRQGTSSEQFF,TGTGCCAGCAGTTACTCGATCCGACAGGGAACCTCTAGTGAGCAGTTCTTC
TRBV2,TRBJ2-7,few,NA,CASSGHYEQYF,TGTGCCAGCAGTGGTCACTACGAGCAGTACTTC
TRBV24-1,TRBJ2-1,few,NA,CATSDWYNEQFF,TGTGCCACCAGTGATTGGTACAATGAGCAGTTCTTC
TRBV28,TRBJ2-3,few,NA,CASGWLFGTDTQYF,TGTGCCAGCGGCTGGCTTTTCGGCACAGATACGCAGTATTTT
TRBV10-3,TRBJ2-1,NA,NA,CAISDRKLDSYNEQFF,TGTGCCATCAGTGACCGAAAACTAGATTCTTACAATGAGCAGTTCTTC